The clone carrying this TCR beta chain was found a few times. The sample carries other DNA sequences with the same CDR3. Assay execution proceeded at the deep level. Sequencing was performed on unsorted PBMC DNA using ten immunoSEQ deep assay plates. Generated by immunoSEQ multiplex PCR, the TCRdb table keeps only in-frame clones and is missing some. The data contain 490,000 or so clones, 79% of them seen just once; the ten biggest clones take up 9.5% to 15%. The data belong to a study of shared clonotypes between healthy human individuals. Trimming took off 2 bases at V and 4 bases at J, with 8 bases between the two ends. CDR3 size: 13 residues. CDR1 is SGHTA and CDR2 is FQGTGA in the germline V gene. Genomic DNA for unsorted samples was obtained from 80 million to 100 million PBMCs.

The receptor comes from a middle-aged woman in good health. Some clones in this sample may be carry-over from other donors' samples. This chain joins TRBV7-3 and TRBJ1-1, with D hard to call. The sample consisted of PBMCs. The CDR3 region has the DNA TGTGCCAGCAGCTTAGGAGGCCCCACTGAAGCTTTCTTT. Protein: CASSLGGPTEAFF. Combining the CDR3 with reference TRBV7-3 and TRBJ1-1 gives the whole variable domain GAGVSQTPSNKVTEKGKYVELRCDPISGHTALYWYRQSLGQGPEFLIYFQGTGAADDSGLPNDRFFAVRPEGSVSTLKIQRTERGDSAVYLCASSLGGPTEAFFGQGTRLTVV.